This entry lists 14 T cell receptor beta chains sequenced from one sample in a study of T cell responses to AZD1222 COVID-19 vaccine. Produced via immunoSEQ multiplex PCR; TCRdb's table is partial and in-frame only. The repertoire holds tens of thousands of clones, with roughly 87% as singletons. This sample comprised peripheral blood, obtained on day 0 of AZD1222 vaccination. The receptors shown here come from an adult in good health.

This chain links TRBV7-2 with TRBJ2-1; D is ambiguous. Trimming shortened V by 6 bases and J by 7 bases, and 13 bases separated the two germline ends. Germline loops: CDR1 SGHTA, CDR2 FQGNSA. CDR3 length: 13 amino acids. The CDR3 region is CASSQTSLNEQFF. The CDR3 nucleotides read TGTGCCAGCAGTCAGACGTCCCTGAATGAGCAGTTCTTC.

The rearrangement uses TRBV18 and TRBJ1-3; D possibly corresponds to TRBD1 (6 bases). Trimming removed 1 base at V and 0 bases at J, with 16 bases between. Germline V gives CDR1 KGHSH, CDR2 LQKENI. This CDR3 has 18 residues. The chain's CDR3 is CASSPLLSGQLSGNTIYF. The CDR3 DNA reads TGTGCCAGCTCACCACTTCTCTCCGGACAGCTCTCTGGAAACACCATATATTTT.

V is TRBV6-5 and J is TRBJ2-7; 7 positions agree with TRBD2. CDR3 length: 14 amino acids. Trimming removed 4 bases from V and 7 bases from J; junction bases left unmatched: 10. The germline V gene encodes CDR1 MNHEY and CDR2 SVGAGI. CDR3 sequence: CASSFLGRGGEQYF. The CDR3 nucleotides are TGTGCCAGCAGTTTCCTGGGTAGGGGAGGGGAGCAGTACTTC.

The V and J genes are TRBV9 and TRBJ2-1; 8 bases are a match to TRBD2. Trimming cost V 0 bases and J 1 base; bases outside gene matches: 12. CDR1 is SGDLS, CDR2 YYNGEE, per germline. The CDR3 runs to 19 residues. CDR3 sequence (DNA): TGTGCCAGCAGCGTAGAGGGGATTAGCGGGGCCGGGTCCTACAATGAGCAGTTCTTC. Residues: CASSVEGISGAGSYNEQFF.

The rearrangement links TRBV28 to TRBJ1-5; the D gene is possibly TRBD1 (5 bases). V was shortened by 8 bases and J by 1 base, with 12 bases between the two germline ends. The CDR3 extends over 14 amino acids. CDR1 is MDHEN and CDR2 is SYDVKM in the germline V gene. CDR3 DNA sequence: TGTGCCAGCCAGAGGGGTTGGAGCAATCAGCCCCAGCATTTT. This gives the protein CASQRGWSNQPQHF.

V usage is TRBV29-1 and J usage is TRBJ2-7; 7 bases agree with TRBD1. The germline gives CDR1 SQVTM, CDR2 ANQGSEA. Trimming took 6 bases from V and 3 from J; bases not matched to a gene: 11. This CDR3 comprises 14 residues. The CDR3 reads CSVRPGTDFYEQYF. In DNA, the CDR3 is TGCAGCGTACGTCCCGGGACAGATTTCTACGAGCAGTACTTC.

CDR3 DNA sequence: TGTGCCAGCAGCCCCCCCGCTCGCTGGGGAGCCTATGGCTACACCTTC. It translates to CASSPPARWGAYGYTF. The V gene is TRBV5-4, the J gene TRBJ1-2; no firm D call. Per germline, CDR1 SGHNT and CDR2 YYREEE (reference sequence). The CDR3 totals 16 residues. The V and J ends lost 4 bases and 4 bases respectively, with 20 bases between them.

The chain is built from TRBV6-5 and TRBJ1-1; 7 bases match TRBD1. The germline V gene encodes CDR1 MNHEY and CDR2 SVGAGI. This CDR3 is 13 amino acids long. V shed 8 bases, J shed 5 bases, and the junction held 8 bases outside the gene matches. The CDR3 sequence: CASHQPGQTEAFF. CDR3 DNA: TGTGCCAGCCATCAACCGGGACAGACTGAAGCTTTCTTT.

The chain links TRBV10-3 to TRBJ1-6, with a possible D match to TRBD1 (5 bases). Germline CDR1 and CDR2: ENHRY and SYGVKD. V lost 4 bases and J lost 4, with 11 bases in between. The CDR3 sequence is 15 residues long. In DNA form, the CDR3 reads TGTGCCATCAGTGCAGGGCCCGAGTATAATTCACCCCTCCACTTT. Translated, it gives CAISAGPEYNSPLHF.

This clone came up a few times. The gene calls are TRBV3-1 (or the pseudogene TRBV3-2) and TRBJ1-2, with 7 bases lining up with TRBD1. The V segment lost 4 bases and the J segment 5 bases; nucleotides outside the gene matches: 4. The germline gives CDR1 LGHDT, CDR2 YNNKEL (reference sequence). There are 13 residues in the CDR3. CDR3 in amino acids: CASSPGTAYGYTF. CDR3 DNA: TGTGCCAGCAGCCCCGGGACAGCTTATGGCTACACCTTC.

The V gene is TRBV6-5, the J gene TRBJ2-1, with 10 bases that match TRBD1. Trimming took 4 bases from V and 14 from J; bases not matched to a gene: 11. Germline CDR1 and CDR2: MNHEY and SVGAGI. This CDR3 has 14 amino acids. CDR3 sequence: CASSSPPDRGHEFF. The DNA of the CDR3 is TGTGCCAGCAGTTCCCCCCCCGACAGGGGGCATGAGTTCTTC.

The V and J genes are TRBV6-1 and TRBJ1-2; no definite D call. Germline V lookup: CDR1 MNHNS, CDR2 SASEGT. Trimming left V 3 bases short and J 8 bases short, with 16 bases between. The CDR3 length is 14 residues. CDR3 in DNA: TGTGCCAGCAGTGAGAATGACGGGGTTTGGGGCTACACCTTC. This gives the protein CASSENDGVWGYTF.

V and J are TRBV3-1 (or the pseudogene TRBV3-2) and TRBJ1-1; D is unresolved. Deletions cut 3 bases from V and 7 bases from J, with 12 bases between. This CDR3 spans 13 amino acids. Germline V gives CDR1 LGHDT, CDR2 YNNKEL (reference sequence). CDR3 sequence: CASSHTAQLEAFF. CDR3 sequence (DNA): TGTGCCAGCAGCCATACAGCCCAGCTTGAAGCTTTCTTT.

This clone was detected only a few times. The V gene is TRBV6-4, the J gene TRBJ2-6; 11 bases fit TRBD2. The CDR3 is 16 residues long. The V gene end was trimmed by 4 bases and the J gene end by 4 bases; junction bases not matched to a gene: 3. In germline, CDR1 is MRHNA, CDR2 SNTAGT. The CDR3 protein is CASSVSGGAGANVLTF. CDR3 sequence (DNA): TGTGCCAGCAGTGTTAGCGGGGGGGCCGGGGCCAACGTCCTGACTTTC.